Listed below are T cell receptor beta chains from one sample, sequenced in a study of vaccination effects on CD4 cells after COVID-19. The assay was immunoSEQ multiplex PCR, and TCRdb's table has in-frame clones only and misses some. The sample contains tens of thousands of clones, 60% to 75% of which appear only once. No cognate antigen is known for these TCRs. The material sequenced was CD4+ T cells from PBMCs cultured with HCoV-229E spike peptides, taken after COVID-19 vaccination. The origin of the receptors is a human donor who received a COVID-19 vaccine. Both conserved end residues are part of each CDR3. Expanded clones are given a class, and other clones once, few, many or no size at all.

j_call,v_call,clone_size,cdr3_aa
TRBJ1-1,TRBV6-5,.,CASRAAGNTEAFF
TRBJ1-2,TRBV30,.,CAWSGQGVGYGYTF
TRBJ1-1,TRBV24-1,.,CATSDPLGAAFF
TRBJ1-5,TRBV30,few,CAWSFGTGYQPQHF
TRBJ1-3,TRBV9,.,CASSASSGAPGNTIYF
TRBJ1-2,TRBV6-6,.,CASSYSGGYGYTF
TRBJ1-3,TRBV5-6,.,CASSFGAGNTIYF
TRBJ2-1,TRBV6-5,.,CASSFAGGHNEQFF
TRBJ1-4,TRBV7-9,.,CASQKGQADEKLFF
TRBJ1-6,TRBV25-1,few,CASRGTSSSPLHF
TRBJ1-2,TRBV5-8,.,CAPFGRGGYGYTF
TRBJ1-1,TRBV5-1,few,CASSLEGNLAFF
TRBJ2-5,TRBV3-1/TRBV3-2,.,CASSQRGTRETQYF
TRBJ1-2,TRBV5-1,.,CASSITGGNGYTF
TRBJ2-6,TRBV4-1,once,CASRNTVSGANVLTF
TRBJ2-1,TRBV6-2/TRBV6-3,.,CASSEFDSSYNEQFF
TRBJ1-1,TRBV3-1/TRBV3-2,few,CASSHRDRRAFF
TRBJ1-5,TRBV6-2/TRBV6-3,once,CASSYRVAQPQHF
TRBJ2-3,TRBV5-1,few,CASSLAQGTDTQYF
TRBJ2-3,TRBV10-2,.,CASITSGGWDTQYF
TRBJ1-1,TRBV28,few,CASRAGTVNTEAFF
TRBJ1-3,TRBV6-1,.,CASSEKGLDTIYF
TRBJ1-6,TRBV7-3,few,CASSLGTGNNSPLHF
TRBJ2-5,TRBV3-1/TRBV3-2,.,CASSQDVGGLQETQYF
TRBJ1-5,TRBV7-8,.,CASSSARGQGGQPQHF
TRBJ2-3,TRBV24-1,.,CATSDLTSNTDTQYF
TRBJ2-3,TRBV30,.,CAWAGGWTQYF
TRBJ1-1,TRBV5-4,.,CASSRTGDTEAFF
TRBJ1-6,TRBV6-5,.,CASSLSTGVNSPLHF
TRBJ2-5,TRBV19,.,CASGRASGQETQYF
TRBJ2-2,TRBV5-1,.,CASSLTQATNTGELFF
TRBJ1-1,TRBV7-2,.,CASSLAGIGDTEAFF
TRBJ1-1,TRBV10-3,.,CAISDRPVADTEAFF
TRBJ2-5,TRBV3-1/TRBV3-2,.,CASSQWRLAETQYF
TRBJ2-1,TRBV20-1,.,CSASVSRNSLSLYNEQFF
TRBJ1-1,TRBV7-9,.,CASNKDGEGTEAFF
TRBJ1-3,TRBV28,few,CASSLTTGNTIYF
TRBJ1-6,TRBV12-3/TRBV12-4,.,CASRDKRTGALHF
TRBJ1-4,TRBV5-1,.,CASSTGQGRSGVEKLFF
TRBJ1-2,TRBV7-3,once,CASSGYRDRGDYNYGYTF
TRBJ2-1,TRBV9,.,CASSVVSGASYNEQFF
TRBJ1-3,TRBV19,.,CASGQLISGNTIYF
TRBJ1-1,TRBV29-1,.,CSGVAGNTEAFF
TRBJ2-5,TRBV7-8,.,CASSFHRGLAGDQETQYF
TRBJ2-5,TRBV5-1,.,CASSSRDQETQYF
TRBJ2-3,TRBV6-4,.,CASSEGRGDTQYF
TRBJ1-2,TRBV7-9,.,CASSLSTGPYGYTF
TRBJ1-2,TRBV30,.,CAWKRSPGANYGYTF
TRBJ1-2,TRBV12-5,.,CASGIGDRAAGYTF
TRBJ1-2,TRBV2,.,CASSQQGNYGYTF